The 8 T cell receptor beta chains given below trace back to one sample, sequenced in a study of patients and donors after allogeneic stem cell transplantation. In TCRdb, the RT-PCR reads were re-called with MiXCR into one record per CDR3 protein. The profile shows about 960,000 distinct CDR3 sequences, roughly 18% of them singletons. Sequencing was done on a sample of blood, either unsorted or a sorted T cell fraction (not recorded which). Receptor source: a human donor who was either an allogeneic HSCT recipient or a stem cell or donor lymphocyte infusion donor (not recorded which). It is not recorded whose cells these are; they may come from a transplant donor.

The V gene is TRBV19, the J gene TRBJ2-1, with D perhaps matching TRBD2 (5 bases). V was clipped by 2 bases and J by 4 bases, with 12 bases between them. Germline CDR1 reads LNHDA; CDR2 reads SQIVND (reference sequence). This CDR3 contains 15 residues. CDR3 DNA sequence: TGTGCCAGTAGTATAACGGGGAGAAGTTACAATGAGCAGTTCTTC. Translated: CASSITGRSYNEQFF. The whole variable domain, remainder taken from reference TRBV19 and TRBJ2-1, is DGGITQSPKYLFRKEGQNVTLSCEQNLNHDAMYWYRQDPGQGLRLIYYSQIVNDFQKGDIAEGYSVSREKKESFPLTVTSAQKNPTAFYLCASSITGRSYNEQFFGPGTRLTVL.

This rearrangement joins TRBV4-1 to TRBJ2-3, with unresolved D. Germline CDR1 reads MGHRA; CDR2 reads YSYEKL. The CDR3 extends over 14 amino acids. With 0 bases removed from V and 2 bases from J, the gap between germline ends came to 6 bases. CDR3 coding DNA: TGCGCCAGCAGCCAAGAAAGGCTCACAGATACGCAGTATTTT. Amino acids: CASSQERLTDTQYF.

This clonotype was picked up a small number of times. This rearrangement joins TRBV9 to TRBJ1-4; TRBD1 aligns across 7 bases. J gave up 8 bases and V 3 bases, and 13 bases lay outside the gene matches. Germline CDR1 SGDLS, CDR2 YYNGEE. There are 16 residues in the CDR3. As DNA, the CDR3 is TGTGCCAGCAGCGAACAGGGGCAGGCGAGTTGGGAAAAACTGTTTTTT. Protein: CASSEQGQASWEKLFF.

The chain joins TRBV21-1 to TRBJ2-1; the table gives TRBD1 as D, unverified against the DNA. TRBV21-1 is an annotated pseudogene. The CDR3 length is 12 residues. Written as DNA, the CDR3 is TGTGCCAGCAGCAAAGGAGCCGGGACAAGGTTCTTC. This codes for CASSKGAGTRFF.

This clonotype was recorded a few times. The rearrangement links TRBV6-1 to TRBJ1-2; D not resolved. Deletions cut 8 bases from V and 4 bases from J, with 14 bases between. CDR1 and CDR2 from the germline V gene are MNHNS and SASEGT. The CDR3 covers 13 residues. Here the CDR3 reads CASAFGGGYGYTF. CDR3 in DNA: TGTGCCAGCGCTTTTGGCGGTGGCTATGGCTACACCTTC.

A few counts support this clonotype. The V call is TRBV5-6, the J call TRBJ1-3, with D maybe TRBD1 (6 bases). There are 17 residues in the CDR3. CDR1 and CDR2 (germline): SGHDT, YYEEEE. V shed 0 bases and J shed 1 base, with 14 bases lying between them. CDR3: CASSLGRGAMSGNTIYF. The CDR3 DNA is TGTGCCAGCAGCTTGGGTCGGGGGGCTATGTCTGGAAACACCATATATTTT. The full variable domain, completed using reference TRBV5-6 and TRBJ1-3, is DAGVTQSPTHLIKTRGQQVTLRCSPKSGHDTVSWYQQALGQGPQFIFQYYEEEERQRGNFPDRFSGHQFPNYSSELNVNALLLGDSALYLCASSLGRGAMSGNTIYFGEGSWLTVV.

The rearrangement uses TRBV5-1 and TRBJ1-5; weak D call: TRBD1 (5 bases). Looked up from germline, CDR1 is SGHRS and CDR2 is YFSETQ. This CDR3 has 15 amino acids. Between the trimmed V and J ends, which lost 0 bases and 6 bases, there was a span of 13 bases. CDR3 coding DNA: TGCGCCAGCAGCTTGGAAGGGGCTCGGACTCAGCCCCAGCATTTT. Translating it yields CASSLEGARTQPQHF.

This clonotype came up a few times. This chain links TRBV18 with TRBJ1-4; D call uncertain. Trimming pared 0 bases from V and 8 bases from J, leaving 4 bases between. Germline assignment: CDR1 KGHSH and CDR2 LQKENI. The CDR3 contains 12 residues. CDR3 in DNA: TGTGCCAGCTCACCACCGATGGAAAAACTGTTTTTT. It encodes CASSPPMEKLFF.